This is a list of T cell receptor beta chains from one sample in a study of T cells after posttransplantation cyclophosphamide. Only in-frame clones appear in the TCRdb table, and some are missing; sequencing was by immunoSEQ multiplex PCR. The repertoire consists of under 45,000 clones, none detected only once. The sequenced sample consisted of PBMCs. Receptors were obtained from a man aged 25 to 40 in good health and a related stem cell transplant donor. Both conserved end residues are part of each CDR3. A D gene is named only where the DNA matches it firmly.

v_call: TRBV7-9; cdr3_length: 19; d_call: TRBD2; cdr3_aa: CASSLAPSGGVQLTDTQYF
v_call: TRBV9; cdr3_length: 16; d_call: TRBD1; cdr3_aa: CASSANIGDRGHEQYF
v_call: TRBV7-6; cdr3_length: 15; d_call: NA; cdr3_aa: CASSLNKQFNSPLHF
v_call: TRBV29-1; cdr3_length: 12; d_call: NA; cdr3_aa: CSVLAESYEQYF
v_call: TRBV28; cdr3_length: 13; d_call: TRBD2; cdr3_aa: CASRAGGPYEQYF
v_call: TRBV4-1; cdr3_length: 13; d_call: NA; cdr3_aa: CASSQERNYGYTF
v_call: TRBV28; cdr3_length: 13; d_call: TRBD1; cdr3_aa: CASSSRGQNEQFF
v_call: TRBV19; cdr3_length: 13; d_call: NA; cdr3_aa: CASIRRDNTEAFF
v_call: TRBV5-1; cdr3_length: 14; d_call: NA; cdr3_aa: CASSLGPGMREQFF
v_call: TRBV12-3/TRBV12-4; cdr3_length: 13; d_call: NA; cdr3_aa: CASSLWGPQKLFF
v_call: TRBV20-1; cdr3_length: 11; d_call: NA; cdr3_aa: CSARGKDGYTF
v_call: TRBV5-4; cdr3_length: 14; d_call: NA; cdr3_aa: CASSSLFGTHEQFF
v_call: TRBV2; cdr3_length: 13; d_call: NA; cdr3_aa: CASSEIVQETQYF
v_call: TRBV10-3; cdr3_length: 15; d_call: NA; cdr3_aa: CAITEQPSQNTEAFF